This T cell receptor (beta chain) was sequenced during a study of response to subunit inactivated influenza vaccine. Notes on the study in general: Authors suggested each seasonal flu vaccination may recruit only limited numbers of new T cells.

Germline assignment: CDR1 SNHLY and CDR2 FYNNEI. V lost 7 bases and J lost 6, with 15 bases in between. This CDR3 spans 14 amino acids. TCRdb re-called the RT-PCR reads through MiXCR, storing one row per CDR3 protein. This table holds 630,000 or so distinct CDR3 sequences, approximately 14% found once. This clonotype was detected a few times. Its target is unknown. The receptor's source is a man aged 50 to 59 who received an inactivated influenza vaccine. The sequenced sample was PBMCs from blood, obtained 11 to 12 days after vaccination. The chain couples TRBV2 to TRBJ2-2; D not resolved. The chain's CDR3 is CASKEYLPAGELFF. The CDR3 region has the DNA TGTGCCAGCAAAGAATACCTACCGGCCGGGGAGCTGTTTTTT.